This T cell receptor (beta chain) was recorded in a study of blood T cell repertoires in COVID-19. Background on the study: COVID-19 samples collected from the United States, Italy and Spain covered acute and convalescent phases. Nucleic acid was either cDNA or gDNA, and it came from T cells, B-cell-depleted T cells, or PBMCs.

CDR1 and CDR2 from the germline V gene are MDHEN and SYDVKM. This CDR3 is built from 15 residues. The V gene lost 7 bases and the J gene lost 3 bases, with 19 bases spanning the gap. Original handling: By means of reference gene primer amplification, nucleated cell counts were estimated. TCRdb's copy holds only in-frame clones and misses some; the assay was immunoSEQ multiplex PCR. D and trimming were read from the DNA, whereas the V and J calls and clone size are those reported in that table. The sample carries about 73,000 clones, roughly four fifths recorded once. The sequenced sample was peripheral blood. The chain couples TRBV28 to TRBJ2-7; D may be TRBD2 (6 bases). The TCR originated in a woman aged 70-85 years with acute or convalescent COVID-19. The CDR3 here is CASNPVGLASYEQYF. In DNA, the CDR3 is TGTGCCAGCAATCCCGTTGGGCTAGCGAGCTACGAGCAGTACTTC. Together with reference TRBV28 and TRBJ2-7, the CDR3 gives the full variable domain: DVKVTQSSRYLVKRTGEKVFLECVQDMDHENMFWYRQDPGLGLRLIYFSYDVKMKEKGDIPEGYSVSREKKERFSLILESASTNQTSMYLCASNPVGLASYEQYFGPGTRLTVT.